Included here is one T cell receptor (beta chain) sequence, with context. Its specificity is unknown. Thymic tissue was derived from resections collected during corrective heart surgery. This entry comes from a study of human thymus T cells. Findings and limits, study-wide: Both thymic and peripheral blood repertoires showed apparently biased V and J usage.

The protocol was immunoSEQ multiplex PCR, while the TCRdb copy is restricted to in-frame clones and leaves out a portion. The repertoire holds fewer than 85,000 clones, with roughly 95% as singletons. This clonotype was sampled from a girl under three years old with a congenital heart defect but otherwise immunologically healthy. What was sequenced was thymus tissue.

Written as DNA, the CDR3 is TGTGCCAGCAGGGGTGAGAGAGAGACCCAGTACTTC. Protein: CASRGERETQYF. This chain uses TRBV28 with TRBJ2-5, with no clear D. Germline V gives CDR1 MDHEN, CDR2 SYDVKM. The CDR3 length is 12 residues. The ends were cut back, 6 bases at V and 4 bases at J, with 9 bases in the middle.